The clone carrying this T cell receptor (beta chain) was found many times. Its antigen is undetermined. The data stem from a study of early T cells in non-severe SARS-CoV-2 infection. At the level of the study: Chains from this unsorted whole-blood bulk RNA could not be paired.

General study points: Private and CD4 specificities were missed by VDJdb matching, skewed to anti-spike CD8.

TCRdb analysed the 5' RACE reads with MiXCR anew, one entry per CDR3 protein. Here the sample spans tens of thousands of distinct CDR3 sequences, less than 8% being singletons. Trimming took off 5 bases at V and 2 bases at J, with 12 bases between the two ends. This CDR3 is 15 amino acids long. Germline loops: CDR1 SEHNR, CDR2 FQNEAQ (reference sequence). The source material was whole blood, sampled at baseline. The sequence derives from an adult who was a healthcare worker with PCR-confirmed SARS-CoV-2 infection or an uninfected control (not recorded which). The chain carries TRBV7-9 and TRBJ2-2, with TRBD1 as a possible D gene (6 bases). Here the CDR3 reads CASSAGAYNTGELFF. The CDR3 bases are TGTGCCAGCAGCGCAGGGGCGTACAACACCGGGGAGCTGTTTTTT.